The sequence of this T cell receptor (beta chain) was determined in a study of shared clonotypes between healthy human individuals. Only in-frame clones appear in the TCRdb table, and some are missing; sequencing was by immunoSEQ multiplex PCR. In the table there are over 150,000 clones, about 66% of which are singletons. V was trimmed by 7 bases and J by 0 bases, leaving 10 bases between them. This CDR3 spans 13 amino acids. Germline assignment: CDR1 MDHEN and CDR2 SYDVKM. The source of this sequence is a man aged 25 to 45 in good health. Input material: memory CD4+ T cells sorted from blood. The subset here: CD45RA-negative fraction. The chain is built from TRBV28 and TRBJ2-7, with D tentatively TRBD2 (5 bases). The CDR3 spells CASTTGTSYEQYF. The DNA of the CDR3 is TGTGCCAGCACCACGGGAACCTCCTACGAGCAGTACTTC.